The text below deals with one TCR beta chain. Authors' analysis steps: Amplifying reference gene primers gave estimates of nucleated cell counts. Some clones are missing from TCRdb's copy, which holds only in-frame ones; the method was immunoSEQ multiplex PCR. Clone size and V and J calls were adopted from that table, with D and trimming inferred from the DNA. The sample shows 120,000 to 150,000 clones, 89% of them seen only once. This record comes from a study of blood T cell repertoires in COVID-19. Turning to the study itself: T cells, B-cell-depleted T cells, or PBMCs provided the cDNA or gDNA that served as material.

This TCR came from a human donor in a cohort sampled during active COVID-19. The sequenced material came from peripheral blood.

The CDR3 region has the DNA TGTGCCAGCAGTGCAGGGGGACGAGAGACCCAGTACTTC. Protein: CASSAGGRETQYF. This chain joins TRBV12-3 or TRBV12-4 and TRBJ2-5; TRBD1 agrees at 7 bases. With V trimmed by 5 bases and J by 4 bases, 4 bases remained unmatched. This CDR3 spans 13 amino acids.